This T cell receptor beta chain was identified during a study of T cells in Graves' hyperthyroidism and ophthalmopathy. Across the whole study: The authors collected peripheral blood at initial diagnosis, before any treatment.

Study outcomes and limitations: A 13 V-J signature model discriminated ophthalmopathy versus stable hyperthyroidism.

This clonotype came up many times. Its antigen is undetermined. This CDR3 is 14 amino acids long. V was shortened by 5 bases and J by 4 bases, with 13 bases between the two germline ends. Germline CDR1 and CDR2: KGHDR and SFDVKD. The investigators amplified TCR beta CDR3 regions from RNA transcripts. The study used the HTBI primer set for a first-round RT-PCR of the TCR CDR3. A single record per CDR3 protein comes from TCRdb applying MiXCR to the multiplex PCR reads. Of approximately 410,000 distinct CDR3 sequences in the sample, roughly 15% were seen once. Uncontrolled infection, other autoimmune disease, pregnancy or lactation excluded patients. The diagnostic basis comprised clinical symptoms, serum thyroxine and TRAb, thyroid ultrasound and orbital computed tomography.

This rearrangement joins TRBV24-1 to TRBJ1-1, with D tentatively TRBD1 (5 bases). The clonotype comes from a woman younger than 35 with Graves' hyperthyroidism. The material sequenced was blood. CDR3 in DNA: TGTGCCACCAGTGGGGGGAGGGATGGCACTGAAGCTTTCTTT. Residues: CATSGGRDGTEAFF.